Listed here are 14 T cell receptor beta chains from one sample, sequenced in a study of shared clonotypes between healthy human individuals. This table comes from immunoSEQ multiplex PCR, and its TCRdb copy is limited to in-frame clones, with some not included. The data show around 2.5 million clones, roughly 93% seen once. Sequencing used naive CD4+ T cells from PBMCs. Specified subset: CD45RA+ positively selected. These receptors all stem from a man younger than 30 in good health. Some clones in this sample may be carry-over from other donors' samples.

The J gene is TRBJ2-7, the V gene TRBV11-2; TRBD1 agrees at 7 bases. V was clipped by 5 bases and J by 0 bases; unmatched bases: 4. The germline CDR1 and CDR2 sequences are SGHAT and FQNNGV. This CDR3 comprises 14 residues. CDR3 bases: TGTGCCAGCAGCCCGGGACAGCACTCCTACGAGCAGTACTTC. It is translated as CASSPGQHSYEQYF. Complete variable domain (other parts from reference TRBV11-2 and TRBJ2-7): EAGVAQSPRYKIIEKRQSVAFWCNPISGHATLYWYQQILGQGPKLLIQFQNNGVVDDSQLPKDRFSAERLKGVDSTLKIQPAKLEDSAVYLCASSPGQHSYEQYFGPGTRLTVT.

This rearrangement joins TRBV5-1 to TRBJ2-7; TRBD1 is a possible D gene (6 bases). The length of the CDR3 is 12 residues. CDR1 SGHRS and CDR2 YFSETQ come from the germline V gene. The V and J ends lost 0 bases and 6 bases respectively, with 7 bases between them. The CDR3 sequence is CASSLAGAEQYF. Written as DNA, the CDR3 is TGCGCCAGCAGCTTGGCAGGGGCCGAGCAGTACTTC.

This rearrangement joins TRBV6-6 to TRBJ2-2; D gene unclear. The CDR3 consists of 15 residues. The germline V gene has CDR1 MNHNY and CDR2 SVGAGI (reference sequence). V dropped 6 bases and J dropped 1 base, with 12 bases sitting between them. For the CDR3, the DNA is TGTGCCAGCAGCCCTACCTGGGGGAACACCGGGGAGCTGTTTTTT. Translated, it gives CASSPTWGNTGELFF.

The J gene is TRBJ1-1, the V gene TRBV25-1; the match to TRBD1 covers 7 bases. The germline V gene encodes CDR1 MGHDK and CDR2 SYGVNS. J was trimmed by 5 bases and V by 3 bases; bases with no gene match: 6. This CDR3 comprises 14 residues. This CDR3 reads CASSDSQGRTEAFF. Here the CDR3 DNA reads TGTGCCAGCAGTGATTCACAGGGGCGAACTGAAGCTTTCTTT. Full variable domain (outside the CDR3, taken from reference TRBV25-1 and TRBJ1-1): EADIYQTPRYLVIGTGKKITLECSQTMGHDKMYWYQQDPGMELHLIHYSYGVNSTEKGDLSSESTVSRIRTEHFPLTLESARPSHTSQYLCASSDSQGRTEAFFGQGTRLTVV.

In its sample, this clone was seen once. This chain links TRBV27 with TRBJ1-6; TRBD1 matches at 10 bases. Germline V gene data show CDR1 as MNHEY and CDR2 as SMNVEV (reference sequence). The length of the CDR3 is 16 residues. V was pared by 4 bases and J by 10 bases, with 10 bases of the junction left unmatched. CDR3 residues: CASSSTWGQGNSPLHF. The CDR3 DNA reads TGTGCCAGCAGTTCGACCTGGGGACAGGGGAACTCACCCCTCCACTTT.

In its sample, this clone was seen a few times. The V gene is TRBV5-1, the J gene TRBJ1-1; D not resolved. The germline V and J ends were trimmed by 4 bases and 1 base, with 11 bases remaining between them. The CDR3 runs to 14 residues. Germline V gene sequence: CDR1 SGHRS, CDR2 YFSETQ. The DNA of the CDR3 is TGCGCCAGCAGCGTGTCCTTTCCGAACACTGAAGCTTTCTTT. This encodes CASSVSFPNTEAFF.

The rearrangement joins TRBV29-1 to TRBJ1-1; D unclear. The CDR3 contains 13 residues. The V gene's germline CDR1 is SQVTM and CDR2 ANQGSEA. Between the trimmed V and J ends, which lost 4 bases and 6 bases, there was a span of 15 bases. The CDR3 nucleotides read TGCAGCGTTGGATTCCCAGCTAAGGCTGAAGCTTTCTTT. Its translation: CSVGFPAKAEAFF.

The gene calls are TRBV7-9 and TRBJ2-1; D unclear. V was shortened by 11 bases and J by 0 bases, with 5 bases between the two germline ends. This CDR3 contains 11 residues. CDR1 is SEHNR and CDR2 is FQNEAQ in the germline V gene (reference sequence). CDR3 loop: CAGSSYNEQFF. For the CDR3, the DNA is TGTGCCGGAAGCTCCTACAATGAGCAGTTCTTC.

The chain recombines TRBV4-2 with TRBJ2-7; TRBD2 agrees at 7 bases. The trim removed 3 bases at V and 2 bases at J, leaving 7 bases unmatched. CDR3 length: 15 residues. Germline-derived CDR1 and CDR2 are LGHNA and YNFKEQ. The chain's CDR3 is CASSHGTKNTYEQYF. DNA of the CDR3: TGTGCCAGCAGCCACGGGACTAAGAATACCTACGAGCAGTACTTC.

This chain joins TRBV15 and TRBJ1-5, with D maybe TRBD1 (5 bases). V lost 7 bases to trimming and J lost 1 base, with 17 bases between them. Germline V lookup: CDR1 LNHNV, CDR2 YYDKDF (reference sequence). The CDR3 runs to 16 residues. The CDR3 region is CATTQSKGLSNQPQHF. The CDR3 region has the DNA TGTGCCACCACCCAAAGCAAGGGACTAAGCAATCAGCCCCAGCATTTT.

The CDR3 bases are TGTGCCAGCACGCGGGACAGTCGATCCTACGAGCAGTACTTC. As protein: CASTRDSRSYEQYF. The V gene is TRBV6-6, the J gene TRBJ2-7, with D possibly TRBD1 on 7 matching bases. This CDR3 has 14 amino acids. The germline gives CDR1 MNHNY, CDR2 SVGAGI (reference sequence). V was cut by 7 bases and J by 1 base, with 14 bases left in between.

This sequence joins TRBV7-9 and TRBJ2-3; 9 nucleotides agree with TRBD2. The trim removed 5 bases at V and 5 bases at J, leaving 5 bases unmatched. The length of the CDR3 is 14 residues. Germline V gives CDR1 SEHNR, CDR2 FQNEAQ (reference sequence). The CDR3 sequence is CASSQREVRDTQYF. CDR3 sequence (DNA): TGTGCCAGCAGCCAGCGGGAGGTCAGAGATACGCAGTATTTT. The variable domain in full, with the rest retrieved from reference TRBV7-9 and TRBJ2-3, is DTGVSQNPRHKITKRGQNVTFRCDPISEHNRLYWYRQTLGQGPEFLTYFQNEAQLEKSRLLSDRFSAERPKGSFSTLEIQRTEQGDSAMYLCASSQREVRDTQYFGPGTRLTVL.

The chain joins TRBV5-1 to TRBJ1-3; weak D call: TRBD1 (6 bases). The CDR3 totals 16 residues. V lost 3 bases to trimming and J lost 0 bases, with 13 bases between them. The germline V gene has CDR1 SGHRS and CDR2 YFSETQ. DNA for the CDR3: TGCGCCAGCAGCTGGACTGGACAGTCCTCTGGAAACACCATATATTTT. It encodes CASSWTGQSSGNTIYF. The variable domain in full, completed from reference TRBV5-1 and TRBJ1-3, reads KAGVTQTPRYLIKTRGQQVTLSCSPISGHRSVSWYQQTPGQGLQFLFEYFSETQRNKGNFPGRFSGRQFSNSRSEMNVSTLELGDSALYLCASSWTGQSSGNTIYFGEGSWLTVV.

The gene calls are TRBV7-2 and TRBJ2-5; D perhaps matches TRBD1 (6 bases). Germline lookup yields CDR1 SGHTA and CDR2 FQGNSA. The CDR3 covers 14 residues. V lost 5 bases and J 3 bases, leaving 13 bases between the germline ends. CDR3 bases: TGTGCCAGCAGCGCCACTAGGGGGAAAGAGACCCAGTACTTC. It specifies CASSATRGKETQYF.